The 3 T cell receptor beta chains below were found in one sample sequenced in a study of T cells in Graves' hyperthyroidism and ophthalmopathy. Amplified regions were TCR beta CDR3 sequences from RNA transcripts. During a first-round RT-PCR of the TCR CDR3, the HTBI primer set was used. TCRdb ran MiXCR on the multiplex PCR reads and lists one entry per CDR3 protein. The sample consists of about 300,000 distinct CDR3 sequences, about 19% of them appearing once. Sequenced input: blood. The receptors come from a man aged 50-59 years with Graves' ophthalmopathy.

This chain connects TRBV27 to TRBJ2-7, with no clear D. The CDR3 contains 14 residues. V lost 3 bases and J 1 base, leaving 10 bases between the germline ends. The germline V gene has CDR1 MNHEY and CDR2 SMNVEV (reference sequence). For the CDR3, the DNA is TGTGCCAGCAGTTTTGTTGTGGGATCCTACGAGCAGTACTTC. Its translation: CASSFVVGSYEQYF.

This clonotype was seen repeatedly, ten times or more. The rearrangement links TRBV2 to TRBJ2-7; D may be TRBD2 (7 bases). V was trimmed by 7 bases and J by 7 bases, leaving 14 bases between them. Germline CDR1 and CDR2: SNHLY and FYNNEI. The CDR3 is 12 residues long. In DNA, the CDR3 is TGTGCCAGCATTGAGGGGGGGAGTGAGCAGTACTTC. Amino acid sequence: CASIEGGSEQYF.

This sequence joins TRBV5-4 and TRBJ1-5, with D perhaps matching TRBD1 (6 bases). Germline values: CDR1 SGHNT, CDR2 YYREEE (reference sequence). Trimming left V 0 bases short and J 0 bases short, with 7 bases between. This CDR3 is built from 15 residues. The CDR3 sequence: CASSLGTDSNQPQHF. CDR3 sequence (DNA): TGTGCCAGCAGCTTGGGGACAGATAGCAATCAGCCCCAGCATTTT.